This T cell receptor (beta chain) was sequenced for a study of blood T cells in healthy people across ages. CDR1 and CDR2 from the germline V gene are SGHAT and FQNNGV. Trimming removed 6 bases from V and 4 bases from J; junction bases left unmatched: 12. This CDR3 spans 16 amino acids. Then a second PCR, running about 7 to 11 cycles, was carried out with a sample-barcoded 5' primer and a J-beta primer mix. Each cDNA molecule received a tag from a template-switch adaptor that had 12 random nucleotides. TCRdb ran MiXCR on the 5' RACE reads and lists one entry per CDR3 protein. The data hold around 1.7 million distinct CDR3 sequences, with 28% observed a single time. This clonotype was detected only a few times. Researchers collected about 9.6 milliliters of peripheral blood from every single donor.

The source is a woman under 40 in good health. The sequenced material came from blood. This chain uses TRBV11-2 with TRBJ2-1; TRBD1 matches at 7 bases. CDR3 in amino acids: CASSTRGQPLYNEQFF. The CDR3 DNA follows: TGTGCCAGCAGTACCAGGGGACAGCCACTATACAATGAGCAGTTCTTC. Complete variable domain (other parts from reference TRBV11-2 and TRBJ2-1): EAGVAQSPRYKIIEKRQSVAFWCNPISGHATLYWYQQILGQGPKLLIQFQNNGVVDDSQLPKDRFSAERLKGVDSTLKIQPAKLEDSAVYLCASSTRGQPLYNEQFFGPGTRLTVL.